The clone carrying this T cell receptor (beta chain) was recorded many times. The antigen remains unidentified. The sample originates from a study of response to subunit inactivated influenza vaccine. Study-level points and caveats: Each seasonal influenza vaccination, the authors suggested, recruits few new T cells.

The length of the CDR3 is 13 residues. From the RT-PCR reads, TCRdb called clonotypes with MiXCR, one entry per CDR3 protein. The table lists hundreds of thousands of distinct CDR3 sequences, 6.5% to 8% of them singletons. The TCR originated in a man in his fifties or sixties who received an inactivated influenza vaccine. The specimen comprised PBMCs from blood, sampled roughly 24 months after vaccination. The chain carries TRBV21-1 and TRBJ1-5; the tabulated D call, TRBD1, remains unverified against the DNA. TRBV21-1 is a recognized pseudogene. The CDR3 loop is CASSEQGDQPQHF. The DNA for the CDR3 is TGTGCCAGCAGCGAACAGGGGGATCAGCCCCAGCATTTT.